The 27 T cell receptor beta chains listed next were all sequenced from one sample in a study of OX40 agonist ivuxolimab in advanced cancers. The protocol was immunoSEQ multiplex PCR, while the TCRdb copy is restricted to in-frame clones and leaves out a portion. This table has tens of thousands of clones, roughly 87% appearing once. This specimen consisted of CD4+ or CD8+ T cells sorted from blood, obtained in a trial of the OX40 agonist ivuxolimab. The receptors derive from an adult with an advanced solid tumor such as melanoma, head and neck, liver or kidney cancer.

In its sample, this clone was seen once. The chain couples TRBV5-1 to TRBJ1-4, with 7 nucleotides matching TRBD1. V dropped 4 bases and J dropped 0; count of bases not matched to a gene: 6. CDR1 is SGHRS and CDR2 is YFSETQ in the germline V gene. The CDR3 sequence is 16 residues long. CDR3 coding DNA: TGCGCCAGCAGCCCTCGACAGGGCGCAACTAATGAAAAACTGTTTTTT. Its protein product is CASSPRQGATNEKLFF.

This chain connects TRBV11-2 to TRBJ2-3, with 9 positions matching TRBD2. V gave up 5 bases and J gave up 3 bases; unmatched junction bases: 6. Germline V gene sequence: CDR1 SGHAT, CDR2 FQNNGV. The CDR3 sequence is 15 residues long. The CDR3 spells CASSMGLALTDTQYF. The DNA of the CDR3 is TGTGCCAGCAGCATGGGACTAGCTTTAACAGATACGCAGTATTTT.

The chain recombines TRBV7-9 with TRBJ2-3, with TRBD2 matching over 8 bases. With 7 bases clipped from V and 2 bases from J, the junction kept 5 bases outside the gene matches. Germline lookup yields CDR1 SEHNR and CDR2 FQNEAQ (reference sequence). CDR3 length equals 14 residues. CDR3 coding DNA: TGTGCCAGCACCGATAGCGGGGCCACAGATACGCAGTATTTT. It encodes CASTDSGATDTQYF.

The V call is TRBV30, the J call TRBJ2-7; D is unresolved. This CDR3 is 12 amino acids long. Deletions cut 4 bases from V and 0 bases from J, with 7 bases between. Germline V gene data show CDR1 as GTSNPN and CDR2 as SVGIG (reference sequence). CDR3 in amino acids: CAWNTASYEQYF. The CDR3 DNA is TGTGCCTGGAATACAGCCTCCTACGAGCAGTACTTC.

Here the CDR3 reads CASSDRSSYNEQFF. CDR3 bases: TGTGCCAGCAGCGACAGGAGCTCCTACAATGAGCAGTTCTTC. The V call is TRBV6-6, the J call TRBJ2-1; TRBD1 is a possible D gene (6 bases). Trimming cost V 6 bases and J 0 bases, with 9 bases left between them. The CDR3 runs to 14 residues. Germline V gives CDR1 MNHNY, CDR2 SVGAGI (reference sequence).

The chain couples TRBV2 to TRBJ1-1; a possible D gene is TRBD1 (5 bases). Germline CDR1 reads SNHLY; CDR2 reads FYNNEI. This CDR3 is built from 14 residues. Trimming left V 2 bases short and J 6 bases short, with 13 bases between. The CDR3 spells CASSESQGGAEAFF. CDR3 coding DNA: TGTGCCAGCAGTGAAAGCCAGGGAGGAGCTGAAGCTTTCTTT.

The CDR3 spells CASSLGGASTDTQYF. DNA of the CDR3: TGCGCCAGCAGCTTGGGCGGGGCTAGCACAGATACGCAGTATTTT. The chain combines TRBV5-1 with TRBJ2-3; tentatively, D is TRBD2 (6 bases). In germline, CDR1 is SGHRS, CDR2 YFSETQ. CDR3 length: 15 amino acids. Trimming removed 0 bases from V and 0 bases from J, with 8 bases in between. The full variable domain, with the rest looked up from reference TRBV5-1 and TRBJ2-3, is KAGVTQTPRYLIKTRGQQVTLSCSPISGHRSVSWYQQTPGQGLQFLFEYFSETQRNKGNFPGRFSGRQFSNSRSEMNVSTLELGDSALYLCASSLGGASTDTQYFGPGTRLTVL.

The CDR3 here is CASSTRTGNTEAFF. For the CDR3, the DNA is TGTGCCAGTAGTACTCGGACAGGGAACACTGAAGCTTTCTTT. The chain uses TRBV19 and TRBJ1-1; 7 bases fit TRBD1. Trimming cost V 4 bases and J 1 base; bases outside gene matches: 3. This CDR3 has 14 amino acids. The germline V gene encodes CDR1 LNHDA and CDR2 SQIVND (reference sequence).

The V call is TRBV6-1, the J call TRBJ1-2, with D tentatively TRBD1 (5 bases). Germline CDR1 reads MNHNS; CDR2 reads SASEGT. The CDR3 extends over 15 amino acids. V was trimmed by 11 bases and J by 6 bases, leaving 25 bases between them. In nucleotides, the CDR3 is TGTGCCTCCCGGGGGATACAGAGGAAGGGTGATGGCTACACCTTC. Residues: CASRGIQRKGDGYTF.

This clone was observed once. The rearrangement uses TRBV5-4 and TRBJ2-7; D is ambiguous. Trimming left V 4 bases short and J 0 bases short, with 2 bases between. The CDR3 length is 11 residues. Germline lookup yields CDR1 SGHNT and CDR2 YYREEE (reference sequence). The CDR3 DNA follows: TGTGCCAGCAGCAGCTCCTACGAGCAGTACTTC. It codes for CASSSSYEQYF.

The J gene is TRBJ2-1, the V gene TRBV7-8; 9 nucleotides line up with TRBD2. The germline gives CDR1 SGHVS, CDR2 FQNEAQ. V lost 5 bases and J lost 2; bases outside the gene matches: 10. This CDR3 is 17 amino acids long. The CDR3 spells CASSPMRGGGAYNEQFF. The CDR3 DNA sequence: TGTGCCAGCAGCCCAATGAGGGGCGGGGGGGCCTACAATGAGCAGTTCTTC.

This clone showed up just once. The V call is TRBV7-6, the J call TRBJ1-2, with 10 bases that match TRBD1. The ends lost 1 base at V and 7 bases at J; junction bases unmatched: 9. CDR1 and CDR2 from the germline V gene are SGHVS and FNYEAQ. This CDR3 is 16 amino acids long. The CDR3 loop reads CASSLDPGTGVGGYTF. CDR3 nucleotide sequence: TGTGCCAGCAGCTTAGACCCCGGGACAGGGGTCGGTGGCTACACCTTC. The full variable domain, completed using reference TRBV7-6 and TRBJ1-2, is GAGVSQSPRYKVTKRGQDVALRCDPISGHVSLYWYRQALGQGPEFLTYFNYEAQQDKSGLPNDRFSAERPEGSISTLTIQRTEQRDSAMYRCASSLDPGTGVGGYTFGSGTRLTVV.

The rearrangement uses TRBV4-2 and TRBJ2-7; D is unresolved. Trimming took 0 bases from V and 4 from J, leaving 19 bases between them. Germline CDR1 LGHNA, CDR2 YNFKEQ. The CDR3 runs to 17 residues. CDR3 bases: TGTGCCAGCAGCCAAGAGAGATTTGTGGCCCCCGGATACGAGCAGTACTTC. Residues: CASSQERFVAPGYEQYF.

The chain carries TRBV29-1 and TRBJ2-1; 7 bases agree with TRBD1. The CDR3 consists of 15 residues. Germline CDR1 is SQVTM and CDR2 is ANQGSEA. With 2 bases clipped from V and 0 bases from J, the junction kept 4 bases outside the gene matches. The CDR3 region has the DNA TGCAGCGTTGAATTTTGGGACAGCTCCTACAATGAGCAGTTCTTC. Translated, it gives CSVEFWDSSYNEQFF.

This clone was detected once. V is TRBV18 and J is TRBJ2-5; 9 nucleotides align to TRBD1. Germline trimming cut 5 bases from V and 5 bases from J; bases unmatched to any gene: 3. CDR1 and CDR2 (germline): KGHSH, LQKENI. The CDR3 sequence is 13 residues long. CDR3 nucleotide sequence: TGTGCCAGCTCAAGGGACAGGGACGAGACCCAGTACTTC. Its protein product is CASSRDRDETQYF. The full variable domain, in which reference TRBV18 and TRBJ2-5 provide the parts outside the CDR3, is NAGVMQNPRHLVRRRGQEARLRCSPMKGHSHVYWYRQLPEEGLKFMVYLQKENIIDESGMPKERFSAEFPKEGPSILRIQQVVRGDSAAYFCASSRDRDETQYFGPGTRLLVL.

The chain joins TRBV19 to TRBJ2-2; D is possibly TRBD1 (5 bases). This CDR3 has 18 residues. Deletions cut 0 bases from V and 1 base from J, with 15 bases between. Germline V lookup: CDR1 LNHDA, CDR2 SQIVND (reference sequence). The chain's CDR3 is CASSIDFSGMRNTGELFF. The CDR3, as DNA: TGTGCCAGTAGTATAGATTTTTCAGGGATGAGGAACACCGGGGAGCTGTTTTTT.

J is TRBJ1-4 and V is TRBV6-1; possible D gene TRBD1, 5 bases. Trimming shortened V by 7 bases and J by 2 bases, and 14 bases separated the two germline ends. The CDR3 has 15 amino acids. Germline V gives CDR1 MNHNS, CDR2 SASEGT. The CDR3 bases are TGTGCCAGCACTGGGGGTTGGGCTACTAATGAAAAACTGTTTTTT. Encoded protein: CASTGGWATNEKLFF.

The chain recombines TRBV4-2 with TRBJ1-1; D is unresolved. In germline, CDR1 is LGHNA, CDR2 YNFKEQ. The CDR3 length is 15 residues. V was clipped by 0 bases and J by 8 bases, with 16 bases between them. The CDR3 coding sequence is TGTGCCAGCAGCCAAGAGTGGGGTCCCAGCTGGGAAGCTTTCTTT. Residues: CASSQEWGPSWEAFF.

This clone was seen a handful of times. This chain uses TRBV7-9 with TRBJ2-1; D is unclear. The CDR3 consists of 16 residues. Per germline, CDR1 SEHNR and CDR2 FQNEAQ (reference sequence). Deletions cut 5 bases from V and 3 bases from J, with 17 bases between. The CDR3 is CASSLLAVSIYNEQFF. The CDR3 DNA reads as TGTGCCAGCAGCCTCCTGGCAGTATCCATCTACAATGAGCAGTTCTTC.

J is TRBJ2-3 and V is TRBV15; 7 bases map to TRBD2. The J segment lost 4 bases and the V segment lost 8 bases, leaving 9 bases of the junction unmatched. The CDR3 consists of 14 residues. In germline, CDR1 is LNHNV, CDR2 YYDKDF (reference sequence). The CDR3 nucleotides are TGTGCCACCCAACTAGCGTACCGCCCAGATACGCAGTATTTT. Protein product: CATQLAYRPDTQYF. Together with reference TRBV15 and TRBJ2-3, the CDR3 gives the full variable domain: DAMVIQNPRYQVTQFGKPVTLSCSQTLNHNVMYWYQQKSSQAPKLLFHYYDKDFNNEADTPDNFQSRRPNTSFCFLDIRSPGLGDTAMYLCATQLAYRPDTQYFGPGTRLTVL.

The chain couples TRBV7-9 to TRBJ1-1; D possibly corresponds to TRBD1 (5 bases). CDR1 is SEHNR and CDR2 is FQNEAQ in the germline V gene (reference sequence). Trimming shortened V by 0 bases and J by 5 bases, and 16 bases separated the two germline ends. This CDR3 has 16 residues. This CDR3 reads CASSLAGGGRRTEAFF. The CDR3 DNA is TGTGCCAGCAGCTTAGCGGGGGGAGGGAGGAGGACTGAAGCTTTCTTT. The variable domain in full, with the rest retrieved from reference TRBV7-9 and TRBJ1-1, is DTGVSQNPRHKITKRGQNVTFRCDPISEHNRLYWYRQTLGQGPEFLTYFQNEAQLEKSRLLSDRFSAERPKGSFSTLEIQRTEQGDSAMYLCASSLAGGGRRTEAFFGQGTRLTVV.

The chain uses TRBV30 and TRBJ1-6, with TRBD1 matching over 8 bases. V lost 8 bases and J lost 4; bases outside the gene matches: 4. This CDR3 is built from 13 residues. The germline V gene has CDR1 GTSNPN and CDR2 SVGIG (reference sequence). CDR3 protein: CARRQGYNSPLHF. As DNA, the CDR3 is TGTGCCCGCCGACAGGGGTATAATTCACCCCTCCACTTT.

With respect to this clone: The junction differs from germline at one of its ends, possibly a read error. V is TRBV7-2 and J is TRBJ1-2; perhaps TRBD1 as D (5 bases). Germline lookup yields CDR1 SGHTA and CDR2 FQGNSA. This CDR3 is built from 14 residues. The chain's CDR3 is CSSSLDGGNYGYTF. The CDR3 coding sequence is TGTTCCAGCAGCTTAGACGGGGGTAACTATGGCTACACCTTC.

The CDR3 nucleotides read TGTGCCATACAGGGGAACGATGAAAAACTGTTTTTT. Its translation: CAIQGNDEKLFF. This rearrangement joins TRBV10-3 to TRBJ1-4; 7 nucleotides line up with TRBD1. V trimming: 9 bases; J trimming: 6 bases; junction bases outside the gene matches: 4. The CDR3 length is 12 residues. Germline-derived CDR1 and CDR2 are ENHRY and SYGVKD.

The chain is built from TRBV11-2 and TRBJ2-1; TRBD2 matches at 13 bases. Losses at the gene ends were 0 bases for V and 6 bases for J; bases not matched to a gene: 5. The CDR3 totals 17 residues. From germline, CDR1 is SGHAT and CDR2 FQNNGV. CDR3 protein: CASSLERTSGGINEQFF. CDR3 coding DNA: TGTGCCAGCAGCTTAGAAAGGACTAGCGGGGGTATCAATGAGCAGTTCTTC.

The V call is TRBV19, the J call TRBJ1-2; perhaps TRBD1 as D (5 bases). Trimming pared 8 bases from V and 8 bases from J, leaving 21 bases between. Looked up from germline, CDR1 is LNHDA and CDR2 is SQIVND (reference sequence). The CDR3 consists of 14 residues. CDR3 region: CASGVWAGSEGYTF. CDR3 in DNA: TGTGCCAGTGGGGTCTGGGCAGGGTCGGAAGGCTACACCTTC.

The chain joins TRBV15 to TRBJ1-1; no definite D call. This CDR3 contains 14 residues. Germline V lookup: CDR1 LNHNV, CDR2 YYDKDF (reference sequence). V lost 1 base to trimming and J lost 2 bases, with 8 bases between them. The CDR3 DNA is TGTGCCACCAGCAGAGGAAAGCTCAACACTGAAGCTTTCTTT. It yields the protein CATSRGKLNTEAFF. Together with reference TRBV15 and TRBJ1-1, the CDR3 gives the full variable domain: DAMVIQNPRYQVTQFGKPVTLSCSQTLNHNVMYWYQQKSSQAPKLLFHYYDKDFNNEADTPDNFQSRRPNTSFCFLDIRSPGLGDTAMYLCATSRGKLNTEAFFGQGTRLTVV.